Sequencing of this T cell receptor beta chain was carried out in a study of T cells in Graves' hyperthyroidism and ophthalmopathy. Study-wide results and caveats: Ophthalmopathy was predicted by the model a median of 6.5 months ahead of onset.

Lactation, pregnancy, other autoimmune disease or uncontrolled infection led to exclusion of patients. Regions amplified from RNA transcripts were the TCR beta CDR3 regions. Researchers ran a first-round RT-PCR on the TCR CDR3 using the HTBI primer set. MiXCR, applied by TCRdb to the multiplex PCR reads, yields one record per CDR3 protein. Of about 270,000 distinct CDR3 sequences detected, about 20% appear once; the ten largest clones hold about 60%. For this clonotype: Its antigen is unidentified.

Specimen: blood. The origin of this receptor is a man under 40 with Graves' ophthalmopathy.

DNA for the CDR3: TGTGCCAGCAGTTTATCGAGTAAGCCCCAGCATTTT. Encoded protein: CASSLSSKPQHF. This chain links TRBV28 with TRBJ1-5, with no clear D. The CDR3 has 12 residues. With 1 base removed from V and 8 bases from J, the gap between germline ends came to 6 bases. The germline gives CDR1 MDHEN, CDR2 SYDVKM.